This T cell receptor beta chain is from a study of multiple sclerosis patients with progressive multifocal leukoencephalopathy. This clone has only a few counts. As for time point: before natalizumab initiation. The T0 samples predate the first natalizumab infusion. The method was immunoSEQ multiplex PCR; TCRdb's version includes in-frame clones alone and lacks a portion of them. The data hold roughly 28,000 clones, with more than 70% observed a single time. Germline CDR1 reads MNHEY; CDR2 reads SVGAGI. This CDR3 region has 12 residues. Trimming shortened V by 5 bases and J by 2 bases, and 4 bases separated the two germline ends.

The chain links TRBV6-5 to TRBJ1-5; D not resolved. The sequenced material came from PBMCs. This TCR derives from a human donor with multiple sclerosis. The chain's CDR3 is CASSKGNQPQHF. CDR3 coding DNA: TGTGCCAGCAGTAAGGGCAATCAGCCCCAGCATTTT.